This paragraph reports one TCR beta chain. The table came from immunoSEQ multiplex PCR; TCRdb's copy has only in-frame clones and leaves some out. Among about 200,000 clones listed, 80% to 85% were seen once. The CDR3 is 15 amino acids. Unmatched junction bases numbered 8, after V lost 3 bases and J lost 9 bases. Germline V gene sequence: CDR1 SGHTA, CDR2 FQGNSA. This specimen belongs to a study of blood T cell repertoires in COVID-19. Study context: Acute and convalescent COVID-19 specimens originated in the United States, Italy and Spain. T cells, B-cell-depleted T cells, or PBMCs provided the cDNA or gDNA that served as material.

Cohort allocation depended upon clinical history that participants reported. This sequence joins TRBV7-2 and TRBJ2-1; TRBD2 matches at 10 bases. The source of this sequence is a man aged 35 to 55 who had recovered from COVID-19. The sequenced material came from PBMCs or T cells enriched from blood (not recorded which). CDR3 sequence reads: CASSFGSGGASEQFF. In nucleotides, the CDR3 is TGTGCCAGCAGCTTTGGAAGCGGGGGGGCAAGTGAGCAGTTCTTC.